The 24 T cell receptor beta chains below come from one sample, sequenced in a study of identical twins. TCRdb analysed the 5' RACE reads with MiXCR anew, one entry per CDR3 protein. Of fewer than 250,000 distinct CDR3 sequences in the sample, around 6.6% were seen once. These data were also filed under a second study, of yellow fever vaccine responses in identical twins.

Sequencing input: memory (CD45RO+) T cells sorted from blood. These receptors all stem from a woman younger than 35 in good health.

Only a few counts were recorded for this clonotype. Likely a read error: the CDR3 ends without its conserved phenylalanine or tryptophan. J is TRBJ1-2 and V is TRBV20-1; no reliable D call. The CDR3 runs 11 residues. V dropped 6 bases and J dropped 7 bases, with 12 bases sitting between them. The germline V gene has CDR1 DFQATT and CDR2 SNEGSKA (reference sequence). The CDR3 reads CSASRRVGYTY. Written as DNA, the CDR3 is TGCAGTGCAAGTCGTCGGGTTGGCTACACCTAC.

This clonotype has at least ten counts. The chain has TRBV20-1 and TRBJ1-5; tentative D call: TRBD1 (5 bases). V was pared by 6 bases and J by 6 bases, with 15 bases between. CDR1 is DFQATT, CDR2 SNEGSKA, per germline (reference sequence). The CDR3 spans 13 residues. CDR3 in amino acids: CSANPGYGQPQHF. The CDR3 DNA is TGCAGTGCGAATCCAGGGTACGGTCAGCCCCAGCATTTT.

This chain links TRBV12-5 with TRBJ2-7; D is uncertain. In germline, CDR1 is LGHNT, CDR2 FRNRAP. Trimming stripped 0 bases from V and 6 bases from J, with 6 bases between. There are 12 residues in the CDR3. CDR3 sequence: CASGLVSGEQYF. CDR3 nucleotides: TGTGCTAGTGGTTTGGTATCTGGCGAGCAGTACTTC.

This clonotype has only a few counts. The V gene is TRBV11-2, the J gene TRBJ2-1; TRBD2 aligns across 11 bases. The CDR3 loop spans 17 amino acids. The ends lost 3 bases at V and 4 bases at J; junction bases unmatched: 8. Germline V gene data show CDR1 as SGHAT and CDR2 as FQNNGV. The CDR3 loop reads CASSFNSGRAGYNEQFF. For the CDR3, the DNA is TGTGCCAGCAGCTTCAATAGCGGGAGGGCCGGGTACAATGAGCAGTTCTTC.

This clonotype has a count of ten or more. The chain uses TRBV11-2 and TRBJ2-1; 7 bases are a match to TRBD1. CDR3 size: 16 residues. In germline, CDR1 is SGHAT, CDR2 FQNNGV. Unmatched junction bases numbered 16, after V lost 6 bases and J lost 8 bases. The CDR3 region has the DNA TGTGCCAGCAGTTCTCTCCGACAGGGTAGATTCCATGAGCAGTTCTTC. It encodes CASSSLRQGRFHEQFF.

The chain couples TRBV18 to TRBJ1-2, with 7 bases lining up with TRBD1. J gave up 4 bases and V 2 bases, and 4 bases lay outside the gene matches. This CDR3 spans 14 amino acids. In germline, CDR1 is KGHSH, CDR2 LQKENI. The CDR3 spells CASSPRGQGYGYTF. The CDR3 DNA reads as TGTGCCAGCTCACCAAGGGGGCAGGGCTATGGCTACACCTTC.

The table lists this clonotype with many counts. DNA for the CDR3: TGTGCCAGCAGCAAGAACAGGGGAAGGGTGCGGGCAGATACGCAGTATTTT. It codes for CASSKNRGRVRADTQYF. The chain links TRBV27 to TRBJ2-3; 7 nucleotides line up with TRBD1. The V gene's germline CDR1 is MNHEY and CDR2 SMNVEV (reference sequence). With V trimmed by 6 bases and J by 4 bases, 16 bases remained unmatched. The CDR3 runs 17 residues.

This clonotype was seen at least ten times. The rearrangement links TRBV12-3 or TRBV12-4 to TRBJ1-5, with no clear D. CDR3 length equals 12 residues. Trimming took off 4 bases at V and 9 bases at J, with 10 bases between the two ends. The CDR3: CASSSTTAPQHF. The CDR3 coding sequence is TGTGCCAGCAGTTCTACGACGGCGCCCCAGCATTTT.

This clonotype appeared a few times. The chain joins TRBV6-5 to TRBJ2-1, with 7 bases identical to TRBD1. Unmatched junction bases numbered 2, after V lost 0 bases and J lost 9 bases. This CDR3 spans 13 amino acids. Germline V gene sequence: CDR1 MNHEY, CDR2 SVGAGI. CDR3 protein: CASSYSTGFEQFF. CDR3 sequence (DNA): TGTGCCAGCAGTTACTCGACAGGGTTTGAGCAGTTCTTC.

As DNA, the CDR3 is TGTGCCAGCAGCCGAACCGGGACAGGGGTCGGGGAGCTGTTTTTT. Translating gives CASSRTGTGVGELFF. The rearrangement joins TRBV3-1 to TRBJ2-2; 10 bases map to TRBD1. CDR1 is LGHDT and CDR2 is YNNKEL in the germline V gene (reference sequence). The J segment lost 7 bases and the V segment lost 4 bases, leaving 6 bases of the junction unmatched. The CDR3 length is 15 residues. Variable domain in full (rest from reference TRBV3-1 and TRBJ2-2): DTAVSQTPKYLVTQMGNDKSIKCEQNLGHDTMYWYKQDSKKFLKIMFSYNNKELIINETVPNRFSPKSPDKAHLNLHINSLELGDSAVYFCASSRTGTGVGELFFGEGSRLTVL.

This clonotype was counted between two and nine times. J is TRBJ1-1 and V is TRBV6-5; D call uncertain. Germline V gives CDR1 MNHEY, CDR2 SVGAGI. This CDR3 region has 12 residues. The CDR3 loop is CVSREGNTEAFF. CDR3 in DNA: TGTGTCTCACGGGAGGGGAACACTGAAGCTTTCTTT.

This clonotype was seen at least ten times. This chain uses TRBV3-1 with TRBJ1-1, with D possibly matching TRBD1 (6 bases). Germline assignment: CDR1 LGHDT and CDR2 YNNKEL (reference sequence). The CDR3 sequence is 14 residues long. V lost 4 bases to trimming and J lost 4 bases, with 13 bases between them. The CDR3 DNA follows: TGTGCCAGCAGCCCCTATACGGGGGCCACTGAAGCTTTCTTT. Its protein is CASSPYTGATEAFF.

The chain joins TRBV6-2 or TRBV6-3 to TRBJ2-1; D ambiguous. The ends were cut back, 4 bases at V and 5 bases at J, with 9 bases in the middle. This CDR3 spans 13 amino acids. CDR1 and CDR2 from the germline V gene are MNHEY and SVGEGT. The CDR3: CASSWVRNNEQFF. DNA of the CDR3: TGTGCCAGCAGTTGGGTACGAAACAATGAGCAGTTCTTC.

This clonotype was found many times. This chain links TRBV28 with TRBJ1-6; a possible D gene is TRBD1 (6 bases). Trimming took off 4 bases at V and 13 bases at J, with 11 bases between the two ends. Germline lookup yields CDR1 MDHEN and CDR2 SYDVKM. This CDR3 has 12 residues. The DNA for the CDR3 is TGTGCCAGCAGTTCAGGGGTCGGTCCCCTCCACTTT. Translated, it gives CASSSGVGPLHF.

The table lists this clonotype with a few counts. CDR3 amino acids: CASSLARVSNEQFF. CDR3 nucleotide sequence: TGCGCCAGCAGCTTGGCGAGGGTGAGCAATGAGCAGTTCTTC. The rearrangement uses TRBV5-1 and TRBJ2-1; D possibly corresponds to TRBD2 (5 bases). V was trimmed by 0 bases and J by 6 bases, leaving 10 bases between them. CDR3 length: 14 amino acids. The germline gives CDR1 SGHRS, CDR2 YFSETQ.

This clonotype was recorded a few times. The chain recombines TRBV3-1 with TRBJ2-3; 7 positions agree with TRBD1. Germline CDR1 and CDR2: LGHDT and YNNKEL (reference sequence). CDR3 size: 17 residues. V was clipped by 0 bases and J by 2 bases; unmatched bases: 8. CDR3 amino acids: CASSQDWRQGYTDTQYF. The CDR3, as DNA: TGTGCCAGCAGCCAAGATTGGCGACAGGGTTACACAGATACGCAGTATTTT.

The sample holds many counts of this clonotype. The J gene is TRBJ1-4, the V gene TRBV12-3 or TRBV12-4; D not certain. The CDR3 length is 14 residues. The V end was cut by 8 bases, the J end by 0 bases, with 10 bases between. The CDR3, as DNA: TGTGCCAGCGGCTCTGGGGCAACTAATGAAAAACTGTTTTTT. Protein product: CASGSGATNEKLFF.

This clonotype came up many times. V gene TRBV6-1 combines with J gene TRBJ2-5; the D call may be TRBD1 or TRBD2 (6 bases each). V lost 5 bases and J lost 5, with 18 bases in between. The germline V gene encodes CDR1 MNHNS and CDR2 SASEGT. The CDR3 is 15 amino acids. The CDR3 DNA reads as TGTGCCAGCAGTCCCCTCCAGCAGGGGAGGGAGACCCAGTACTTC. It translates to CASSPLQQGRETQYF.

The V call is TRBV4-2, the J call TRBJ2-5, with 9 bases that match TRBD2. V dropped 4 bases and J dropped 1; count of bases not matched to a gene: 7. The CDR3 is made up of 16 amino acids. Germline CDR1 and CDR2: LGHNA and YNFKEQ. The CDR3, as DNA: TGTGCCAGCAGCCCCGGCAGCGGGGGGACCCAAGAGACCCAGTACTTC. Translation: CASSPGSGGTQETQYF.

The DNA of the CDR3 is TGTGCCAGCAGCTCAAGACTAGCGCGCGGGTGGGATGAGCAGTTCTTC. It yields the protein CASSSRLARGWDEQFF. The chain is built from TRBV5-8 and TRBJ2-1, with 8 bases fitting TRBD2. The V segment lost 3 bases and the J segment 8 bases; nucleotides outside the gene matches: 13. This CDR3 spans 16 amino acids. The germline CDR1 and CDR2 sequences are SGHTS and YDEGEE.

The chain has TRBV12-5 and TRBJ2-3, with D maybe TRBD2 (6 bases). Germline CDR1 LGHNT, CDR2 FRNRAP. The CDR3 consists of 15 residues. V was shortened by 1 base and J by 1 base, with 9 bases between the two germline ends. The CDR3 sequence: CASGLGGAGTDTQYF. CDR3 coding DNA: TGTGCTAGTGGTTTGGGCGGGGCAGGCACAGATACGCAGTATTTT.

This clonotype was recorded a few times. V gene TRBV5-1 combines with J gene TRBJ2-1, with 8 bases fitting TRBD1. Germline loops: CDR1 SGHRS, CDR2 YFSETQ. Trimming removed 0 bases from V and 7 bases from J; junction bases left unmatched: 3. The CDR3 is 14 residues long. The DNA of the CDR3 is TGCGCCAGCAGCTTGGGACAGGGGATAAATGAGCAGTTCTTC. Its protein product is CASSLGQGINEQFF.

This clonotype was seen many times. V gene TRBV6-1 combines with J gene TRBJ2-3; TRBD2 matches 7 bases. The junction had 5 bases not matched to a gene; V was cut back by 5 bases and J by 3 bases. Germline V gene lookup returns CDR1 MNHNS and CDR2 SASEGT. This CDR3 has 14 residues. CDR3 in DNA: TGTGCCAGCAGTATCTACGGGAGGACAGATACGCAGTATTTT. Protein: CASSIYGRTDTQYF.

The sample holds many counts of this clonotype. This chain connects TRBV27 to TRBJ1-2; a weak D match, TRBD1 (6 bases). From germline, CDR1 is MNHEY and CDR2 SMNVEV (reference sequence). The V gene lost 6 bases and the J gene lost 7 bases, with 18 bases spanning the gap. The CDR3 is 14 residues long. The CDR3 coding sequence is TGTGCCAGCAGATTACAGGGTGGGGACGGTGGCTACACCTTC. Its translation is CASRLQGGDGGYTF.